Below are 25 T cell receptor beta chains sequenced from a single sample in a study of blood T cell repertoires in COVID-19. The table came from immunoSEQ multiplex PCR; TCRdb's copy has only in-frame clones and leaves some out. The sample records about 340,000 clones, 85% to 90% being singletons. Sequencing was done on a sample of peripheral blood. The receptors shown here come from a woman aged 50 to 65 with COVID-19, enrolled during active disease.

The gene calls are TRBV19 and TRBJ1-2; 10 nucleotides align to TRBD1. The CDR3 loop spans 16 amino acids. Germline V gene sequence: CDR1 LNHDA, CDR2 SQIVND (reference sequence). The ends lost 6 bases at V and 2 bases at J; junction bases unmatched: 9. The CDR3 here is CASSRLDRGRNYGYTF. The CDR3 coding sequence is TGTGCCAGTAGCCGACTTGACAGGGGGCGAAACTATGGCTACACCTTC.

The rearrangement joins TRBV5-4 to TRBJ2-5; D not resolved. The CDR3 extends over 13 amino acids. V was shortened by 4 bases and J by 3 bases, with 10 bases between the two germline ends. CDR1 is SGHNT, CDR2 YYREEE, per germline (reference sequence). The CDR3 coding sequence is TGTGCCAGCAGCCCGAGACTGAAAGAGACCCAGTACTTC. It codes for CASSPRLKETQYF.

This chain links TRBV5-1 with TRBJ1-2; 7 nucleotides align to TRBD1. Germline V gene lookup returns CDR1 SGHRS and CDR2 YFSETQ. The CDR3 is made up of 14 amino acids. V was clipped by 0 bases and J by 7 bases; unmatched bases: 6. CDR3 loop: CASSLERGGSGYTF. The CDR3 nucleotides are TGCGCCAGCAGCTTGGAACGAGGGGGCTCTGGCTACACCTTC.

The CDR3: CASTRGPYEQYF. The CDR3 region has the DNA TGTGCCAGCACGAGGGGGCCCTACGAGCAGTACTTC. The J gene is TRBJ2-7, the V gene TRBV2, with 7 nucleotides matching TRBD1. The CDR3 is 12 amino acids. Germline V gene lookup returns CDR1 SNHLY and CDR2 FYNNEI. V shed 7 bases and J 2 bases; nucleotides not matched to a gene: 2.

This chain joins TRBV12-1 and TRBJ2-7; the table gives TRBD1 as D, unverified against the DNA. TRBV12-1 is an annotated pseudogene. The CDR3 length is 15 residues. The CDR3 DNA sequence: TGTGCCAGCAGCTTTGTTCAGGGGGAATGCTACGAGCAGTACTTC. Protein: CASSFVQGECYEQYF.

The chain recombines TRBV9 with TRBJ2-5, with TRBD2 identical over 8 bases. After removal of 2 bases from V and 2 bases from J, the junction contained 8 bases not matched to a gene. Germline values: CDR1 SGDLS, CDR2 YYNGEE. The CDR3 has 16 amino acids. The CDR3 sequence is CASSVSGSTVQETQYF. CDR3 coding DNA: TGTGCCAGCAGCGTGAGCGGGAGCACCGTACAAGAGACCCAGTACTTC. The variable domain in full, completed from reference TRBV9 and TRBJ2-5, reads DSGVTQTPKHLITATGQRVTLRCSPRSGDLSVYWYQQSLDQGLQFLIQYYNGEERAKGNILERFSAQQFPDLHSELNLSSLELGDSALYFCASSVSGSTVQETQYFGPGTRLLVL.

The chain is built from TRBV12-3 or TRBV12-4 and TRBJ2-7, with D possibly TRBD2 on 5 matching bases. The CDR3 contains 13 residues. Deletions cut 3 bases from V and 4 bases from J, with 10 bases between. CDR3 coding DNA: TGTGCCAGCAGTTTTAGGCGGGCTTACGAGCAGTACTTC. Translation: CASSFRRAYEQYF.

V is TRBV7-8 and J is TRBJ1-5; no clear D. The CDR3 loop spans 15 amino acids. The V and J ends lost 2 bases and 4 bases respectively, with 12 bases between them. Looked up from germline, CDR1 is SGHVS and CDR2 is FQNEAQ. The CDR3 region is CASSLFSTGNQPQHF. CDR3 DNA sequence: TGTGCCAGCAGCTTATTTTCCACGGGGAATCAGCCCCAGCATTTT.

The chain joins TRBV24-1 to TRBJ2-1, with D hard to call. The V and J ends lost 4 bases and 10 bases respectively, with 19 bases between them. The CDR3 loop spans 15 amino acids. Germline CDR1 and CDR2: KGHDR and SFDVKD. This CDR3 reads CATSDAGSTTGEQFF. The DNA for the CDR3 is TGTGCCACCAGTGACGCCGGGTCAACTACCGGAGAGCAGTTCTTC.

The CDR3 protein is CASLGWTGRDEQFF. DNA of the CDR3: TGTGCCAGTCTGGGCTGGACAGGGAGGGATGAGCAGTTCTTC. V and J are TRBV19 and TRBJ2-1, with D perhaps TRBD1 (8 bases). CDR3 length equals 14 residues. CDR1 LNHDA and CDR2 SQIVND come from the germline V gene (reference sequence). Trimming took off 8 bases at V and 8 bases at J, with 19 bases between the two ends. Full variable domain (remainder filled in from reference TRBV19 and TRBJ2-1): DGGITQSPKYLFRKEGQNVTLSCEQNLNHDAMYWYRQDPGQGLRLIYYSQIVNDFQKGDIAEGYSVSREKKESFPLTVTSAQKNPTAFYLCASLGWTGRDEQFFGPGTRLTVL.

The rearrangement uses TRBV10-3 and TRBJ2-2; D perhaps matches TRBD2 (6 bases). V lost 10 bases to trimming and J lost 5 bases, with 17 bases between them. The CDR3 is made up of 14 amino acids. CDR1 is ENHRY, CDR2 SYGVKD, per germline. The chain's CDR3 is CATAGQGGTGELFF. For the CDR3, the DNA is TGTGCCACCGCGGGTCAGGGAGGAACCGGGGAGCTGTTTTTT.

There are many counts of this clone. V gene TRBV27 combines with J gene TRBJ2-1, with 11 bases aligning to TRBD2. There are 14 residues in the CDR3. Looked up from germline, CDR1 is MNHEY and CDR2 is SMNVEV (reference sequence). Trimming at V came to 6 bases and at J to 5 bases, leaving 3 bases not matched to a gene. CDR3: CASREGLADNEQFF. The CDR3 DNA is TGTGCCAGCAGAGAGGGACTAGCGGACAATGAGCAGTTCTTC.

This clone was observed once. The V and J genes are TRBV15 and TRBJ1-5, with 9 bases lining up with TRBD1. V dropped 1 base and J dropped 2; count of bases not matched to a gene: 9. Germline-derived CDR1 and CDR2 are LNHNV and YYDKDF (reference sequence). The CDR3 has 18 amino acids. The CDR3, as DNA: TGTGCCACCAGCAGAGTTCCGGGACAGGGATGGGGCAATCAGCCCCAGCATTTT. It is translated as CATSRVPGQGWGNQPQHF.

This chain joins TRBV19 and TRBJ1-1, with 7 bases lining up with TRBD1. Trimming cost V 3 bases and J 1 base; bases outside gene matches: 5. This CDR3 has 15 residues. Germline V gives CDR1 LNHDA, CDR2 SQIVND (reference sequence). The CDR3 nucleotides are TGTGCCAGTAGTATGGCAGGGGGAACGAACACTGAAGCTTTCTTT. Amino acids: CASSMAGGTNTEAFF.

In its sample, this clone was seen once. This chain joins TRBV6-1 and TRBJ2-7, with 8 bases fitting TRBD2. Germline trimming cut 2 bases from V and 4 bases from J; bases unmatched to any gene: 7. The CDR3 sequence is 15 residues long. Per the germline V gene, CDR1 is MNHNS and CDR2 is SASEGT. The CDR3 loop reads CASSESLAGVYEQYF. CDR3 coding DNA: TGTGCCAGCAGTGAATCTCTAGCGGGTGTATACGAGCAGTACTTC.

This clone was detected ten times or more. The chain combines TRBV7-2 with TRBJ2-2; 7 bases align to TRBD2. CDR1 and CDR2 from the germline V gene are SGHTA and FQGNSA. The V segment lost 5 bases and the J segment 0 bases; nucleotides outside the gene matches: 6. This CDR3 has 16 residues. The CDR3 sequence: CASSPRGGANTGELFF. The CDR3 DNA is TGTGCCAGCAGCCCTCGTGGGGGGGCGAACACCGGGGAGCTGTTTTTT.

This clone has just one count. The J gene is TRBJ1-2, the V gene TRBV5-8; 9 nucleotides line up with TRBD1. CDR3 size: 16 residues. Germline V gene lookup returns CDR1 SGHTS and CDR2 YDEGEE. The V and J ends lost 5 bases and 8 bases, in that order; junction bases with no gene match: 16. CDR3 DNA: TGTGCCAGCAGGGTTGGGACAGGGAGAAGTTCGGAGGGCTACACCTTC. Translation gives CASRVGTGRSSEGYTF.

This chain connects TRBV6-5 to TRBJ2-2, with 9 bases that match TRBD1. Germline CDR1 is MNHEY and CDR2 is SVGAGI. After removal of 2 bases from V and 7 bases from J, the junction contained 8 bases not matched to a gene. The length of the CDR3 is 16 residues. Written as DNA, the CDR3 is TGTGCCAGCAGTTACAAGCCTGGACAGGGGATCGGGGAGCTGTTTTTT. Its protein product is CASSYKPGQGIGELFF.

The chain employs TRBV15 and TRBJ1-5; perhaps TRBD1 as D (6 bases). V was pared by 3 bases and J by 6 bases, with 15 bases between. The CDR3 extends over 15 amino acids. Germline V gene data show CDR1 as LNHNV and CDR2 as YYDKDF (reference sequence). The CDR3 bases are TGTGCCACCAGCAGGCGGACAGTTCCCTCTCAGCCCCAGCATTTT. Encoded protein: CATSRRTVPSQPQHF.

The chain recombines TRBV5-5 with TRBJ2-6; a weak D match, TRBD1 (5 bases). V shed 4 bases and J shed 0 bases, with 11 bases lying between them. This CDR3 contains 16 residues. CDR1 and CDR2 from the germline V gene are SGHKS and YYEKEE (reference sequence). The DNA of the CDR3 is TGTGCCAGCAGCCTCCGAACAGGCTCTGGGGCCAACGTCCTGACTTTC. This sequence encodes CASSLRTGSGANVLTF.

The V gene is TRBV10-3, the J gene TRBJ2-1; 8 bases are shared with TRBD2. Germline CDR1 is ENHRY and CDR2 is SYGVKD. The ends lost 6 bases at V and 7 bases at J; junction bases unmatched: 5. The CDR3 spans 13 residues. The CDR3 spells CAIRGAGVNEQFF. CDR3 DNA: TGTGCCATCAGGGGAGCGGGAGTGAATGAGCAGTTCTTC.

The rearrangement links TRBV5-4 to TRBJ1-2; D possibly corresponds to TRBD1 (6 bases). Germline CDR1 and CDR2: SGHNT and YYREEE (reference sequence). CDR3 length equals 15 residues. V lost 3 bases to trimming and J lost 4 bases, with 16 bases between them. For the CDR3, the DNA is TGTGCCAGCAGCTCTTCGACAGGCTCACTCTATGGCTACACCTTC. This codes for CASSSSTGSLYGYTF. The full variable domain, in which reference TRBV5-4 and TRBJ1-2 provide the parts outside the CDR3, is ETGVTQSPTHLIKTRGQQVTLRCSSQSGHNTVSWYQQALGQGPQFIFQYYREEENGRGNFPPRFSGLQFPNYSSELNVNALELDDSALYLCASSSSTGSLYGYTFGSGTRLTVV.

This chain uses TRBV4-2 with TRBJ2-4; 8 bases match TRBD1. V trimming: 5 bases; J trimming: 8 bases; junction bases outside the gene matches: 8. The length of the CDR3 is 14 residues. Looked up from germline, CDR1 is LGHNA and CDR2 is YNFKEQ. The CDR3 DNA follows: TGTGCCAGCAGCGAAGGACAGGGAAGTGACATTCAGTACTTC. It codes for CASSEGQGSDIQYF.

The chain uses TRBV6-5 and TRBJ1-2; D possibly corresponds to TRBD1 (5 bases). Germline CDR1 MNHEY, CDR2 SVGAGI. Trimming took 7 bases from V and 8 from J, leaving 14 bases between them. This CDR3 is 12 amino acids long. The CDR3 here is CASKGPKEGYTF. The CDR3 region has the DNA TGTGCCAGCAAGGGGCCAAAAGAGGGCTACACCTTC.

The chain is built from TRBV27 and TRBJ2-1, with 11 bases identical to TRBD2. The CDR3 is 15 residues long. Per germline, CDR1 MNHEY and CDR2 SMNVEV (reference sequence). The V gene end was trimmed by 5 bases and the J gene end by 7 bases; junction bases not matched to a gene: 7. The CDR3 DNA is TGTGCCAGCAGTCTTCTAGCGGGAGGTATGAATGAGCAGTTCTTC. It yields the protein CASSLLAGGMNEQFF.